This T cell receptor beta chain was identified during a study of blood T cell repertoires in COVID-19. Overall study context: Acute and convalescent COVID-19 specimens originated in the United States, Italy and Spain.

Germline V gives CDR1 MNHEY, CDR2 SVGAGI. The CDR3 consists of 15 residues. Trimming cost V 8 bases and J 0 bases, with 13 bases left between them. In the original workflow: It was from reference gene primer amplification that nucleated cell counts were estimated. Here immunoSEQ multiplex PCR was the method, and the copy in TCRdb shows in-frame clones only, minus some. The V and J calls and the clone size are those of that table, but D and trimming were determined from the DNA. The sample records around 250,000 clones, more than 80% being singletons. The receptor's source is a woman aged 25 to 39 with active or convalescent COVID-19. The chain couples TRBV6-5 to TRBJ1-4; a possible D gene is TRBD1 (6 bases). Material: peripheral blood. The CDR3: CASGETGPTNEKLFF. Written as DNA, the CDR3 is TGTGCCAGCGGCGAAACAGGGCCAACTAATGAAAAACTGTTTTTT.